These 31 T cell receptor beta chains were all obtained from the same sample, sequenced in a study of cytomegalovirus exposure and HLA in healthy donors. The PCR contained 60 Vbeta and 13 Jbeta primers. Clones were read by immunoSEQ multiplex PCR, and TCRdb kept only the in-frame ones, dropping some. The sample includes around 46,000 clones. Sequenced sample: PBMCs. These receptors were taken from a woman in her thirties or forties in good health and CMV-seronegative.

V is TRBV18 and J is TRBJ2-3, with D perhaps TRBD2 (6 bases). This CDR3 comprises 14 residues. V dropped 0 bases and J dropped 7 bases, with 11 bases sitting between them. The germline gives CDR1 KGHSH, CDR2 LQKENI. In DNA form, the CDR3 reads TGTGCCAGCTCACCACCGGGAGGCGATTATACGCAGTATTTT. Translated: CASSPPGGDYTQYF. The full variable domain, with the rest looked up from reference TRBV18 and TRBJ2-3, is NAGVMQNPRHLVRRRGQEARLRCSPMKGHSHVYWYRQLPEEGLKFMVYLQKENIIDESGMPKERFSAEFPKEGPSILRIQQVVRGDSAAYFCASSPPGGDYTQYFGPGTRLTVL.

The CDR3 nucleotides are TGTGCCAGCAGTGGACAGGGACAGGGATATAGTCCCCAGTACTTC. This sequence encodes CASSGQGQGYSPQYF. This chain joins TRBV28 and TRBJ2-5, with 9 bases aligning to TRBD1. Trimming took 5 bases from V and 9 from J; bases not matched to a gene: 13. The CDR3 extends over 15 amino acids. Per the germline V gene, CDR1 is MDHEN and CDR2 is SYDVKM.

The chain uses TRBV28 and TRBJ1-4, with D unclear. Germline CDR1 MDHEN, CDR2 SYDVKM. The CDR3 covers 15 residues. The germline V and J ends were trimmed by 6 bases and 8 bases, with 19 bases remaining between them. CDR3 coding DNA: TGTGCCAGCAGCCAGCTTGAGGTCAGAGGAGAAAAACTGTTTTTT. Amino acids: CASSQLEVRGEKLFF.

V usage is TRBV7-2 and J usage is TRBJ1-1; 12 bases line up with TRBD1. The germline gives CDR1 SGHTA, CDR2 FQGNSA. The length of the CDR3 is 14 residues. V shed 6 bases and J 5 bases; nucleotides not matched to a gene: 4. CDR3 amino acids: CASRGQGAYTEAFF. The DNA for the CDR3 is TGTGCCAGCAGGGGACAGGGGGCGTATACTGAAGCTTTCTTT.

The J gene is TRBJ2-5, the V gene TRBV9, with D perhaps matching TRBD1 (6 bases). Trimming cost V 1 base and J 1 base, with 11 bases left between them. The CDR3 runs 15 residues. Per the germline V gene, CDR1 is SGDLS and CDR2 is YYNGEE. The CDR3, as DNA: TGTGCCAGCAGCGTACTCGGGACACTCCAAGAGACCCAGTACTTC. It codes for CASSVLGTLQETQYF.

This chain's CDR3 is CSVEGLAGGKARETQYF. The CDR3 nucleotides read TGCAGCGTTGAGGGACTAGCGGGAGGGAAAGCGCGGGAGACCCAGTACTTC. The rearrangement joins TRBV29-1 to TRBJ2-5, with 16 nucleotides matching TRBD2. The CDR3 is 17 residues long. The J segment lost 5 bases and the V segment lost 3 bases, leaving 9 bases of the junction unmatched. Germline loops: CDR1 SQVTM, CDR2 ANQGSEA.

V gene TRBV9 combines with J gene TRBJ2-7, with TRBD1 matching over 12 bases. The ends lost 0 bases at V and 3 bases at J; junction bases unmatched: 4. The length of the CDR3 is 16 residues. The germline V gene encodes CDR1 SGDLS and CDR2 YYNGEE. The CDR3 DNA sequence: TGTGCCAGCAGCGTAGCGGGACAGGGGGCAGGCTACGAGCAGTACTTC. Amino acids: CASSVAGQGAGYEQYF. The full variable domain, completed using reference TRBV9 and TRBJ2-7, is DSGVTQTPKHLITATGQRVTLRCSPRSGDLSVYWYQQSLDQGLQFLIQYYNGEERAKGNILERFSAQQFPDLHSELNLSSLELGDSALYFCASSVAGQGAGYEQYFGPGTRLTVT.

The J gene is TRBJ2-3, the V gene TRBV27, with D maybe TRBD1 (5 bases). Germline assignment: CDR1 MNHEY and CDR2 SMNVEV (reference sequence). Trimming left V 5 bases short and J 4 bases short, with 19 bases between. The CDR3 extends over 16 amino acids. Here the CDR3 reads CASSPWGAPPPDTQYF. The CDR3 coding sequence is TGTGCCAGCAGTCCTTGGGGCGCCCCTCCGCCAGATACGCAGTATTTT.

Comment on this clone: The junction does not match germline at one end; this may be a read error. The V call is TRBV29-1, the J call TRBJ2-1, with D possibly being TRBD1 (6 bases). The CDR3 is 13 residues long. The germline V gene has CDR1 SQVTM and CDR2 ANQGSEA. The CDR3 protein is CSVQETGYNEQFF. CDR3 sequence (DNA): TGCAGCGTTCAAGAGACAGGATACAATGAGCAGTTCTTC.

This rearrangement joins TRBV6-1 to TRBJ2-5; 8 nucleotides agree with TRBD1. Trimming took 11 bases from V and 5 from J; bases not matched to a gene: 10. Germline lookup yields CDR1 MNHNS and CDR2 SASEGT. This CDR3 spans 13 amino acids. The CDR3 DNA reads TGTGCCGGACGGGGCAGGGGGCGGGAGACCCAGTACTTC. Translating it yields CAGRGRGRETQYF.

In DNA form, the CDR3 reads TGTGCCAGCAGTGAAACAGGGGACAGGGACTACGAGCAGTACTTC. Its translation: CASSETGDRDYEQYF. The chain has TRBV6-1 and TRBJ2-7; 9 bases map to TRBD1. Germline lookup yields CDR1 MNHNS and CDR2 SASEGT. The CDR3 runs to 15 residues. Unmatched junction bases numbered 5, after V lost 2 bases and J lost 3 bases.

This chain uses TRBV4-1 with TRBJ2-5; D is unclear. The end of the DNA fits TRBJ2-7 better, so the J call may be wrong. The length of the CDR3 is 15 residues. Germline CDR1 MGHRA, CDR2 YSYEKL. CDR3 loop: CASSQRVALPYEQYF. The CDR3 coding sequence is TGCGCCAGCAGCCAAAGAGTTGCTCTGCCCTACGAGCAGTACTTC.

CDR3 DNA sequence: TGCGCCAGCAGCCAAGATCAGATTATTTCCTACGAGCAGTACTTC. Encoded protein: CASSQDQIISYEQYF. The chain recombines TRBV4-1 with TRBJ2-7, with D unclear. This CDR3 spans 15 amino acids. Trimming took 0 bases from V and 1 from J, leaving 10 bases between them. Per germline, CDR1 MGHRA and CDR2 YSYEKL.

V and J are TRBV5-1 and TRBJ1-4, with TRBD1 identical over 11 bases. Germline trimming cut 4 bases from V and 7 bases from J; bases unmatched to any gene: 3. The CDR3 is 14 residues long. Germline V gives CDR1 SGHRS, CDR2 YFSETQ. CDR3 bases: TGCGCCAGCAGCCTCGGGACAGGGGGTGAAAAACTGTTTTTT. Encoded protein: CASSLGTGGEKLFF.

The chain uses TRBV20-1 and TRBJ2-1, with D perhaps matching TRBD2 (6 bases). The V gene lost 6 bases and the J gene lost 5 bases, with 8 bases spanning the gap. The length of the CDR3 is 11 residues. Germline values: CDR1 DFQATT, CDR2 SNEGSKA (reference sequence). This chain's CDR3 is CSATRNNEQFF. The CDR3 DNA reads TGCAGTGCGACTAGGAACAATGAGCAGTTCTTC.

The chain couples TRBV7-2 to TRBJ1-1; D unclear. The germline CDR1 and CDR2 sequences are SGHTA and FQGNSA. V lost 5 bases, J lost 1 base, and 17 bases lay in between. The CDR3 extends over 16 amino acids. The CDR3 DNA sequence: TGTGCCAGCAGCCTTCAGGTTGGGCAGAGGAACACTGAAGCTTTCTTT. Translated: CASSLQVGQRNTEAFF.

The chain couples TRBV5-1 to TRBJ2-5; a weak D match, TRBD2 (6 bases). The J call is uncertain, as TRBJ2-7 better fits the DNA end. There are 15 residues in the CDR3. Germline loops: CDR1 SGHRS, CDR2 YFSETQ. This chain's CDR3 is CASSPGGPGSYEQYF. The CDR3 DNA is TGCGCCAGCAGCCCAGGAGGGCCGGGGTCCTACGAGCAGTACTTC.

The chain employs TRBV28 and TRBJ2-7, with TRBD2 identical over 15 bases. The length of the CDR3 is 18 residues. From germline, CDR1 is MDHEN and CDR2 SYDVKM. Trimming cost V 5 bases and J 0 bases; bases outside gene matches: 8. The chain's CDR3 is CASSPWTSGRAGSYEQYF. The CDR3 region has the DNA TGTGCCAGCAGTCCCTGGACTAGCGGGAGGGCGGGCTCCTACGAGCAGTACTTC.

The chain has TRBV11-2 and TRBJ2-3; 9 bases fit TRBD1. The CDR3 has 15 amino acids. V shed 5 bases and J 6 bases; nucleotides not matched to a gene: 9. CDR1 and CDR2 from the germline V gene are SGHAT and FQNNGV. CDR3: CASSPVGQGSDTQYF. Here the CDR3 DNA reads TGTGCCAGCAGCCCCGTCGGACAGGGGTCGGATACGCAGTATTTT.

The chain recombines TRBV14 with TRBJ1-1; D is perhaps TRBD1 (5 bases). V was clipped by 2 bases and J by 4 bases, with 8 bases between them. CDR1 is SGHDN and CDR2 is FVKESK in the germline V gene. CDR3 length: 13 residues. The CDR3 sequence is CASSQTGSTEAFF. The CDR3 region has the DNA TGTGCCAGCAGCCAAACAGGAAGCACTGAAGCTTTCTTT.

In regard to this clone: One end of the junction does not line up with germline, which may come from a read error. CDR3 region: CASSAVDLGRRF. The CDR3 nucleotides read TGTGCCAGCAGTGCAGTAGACCTGGGGCGCAGATTT. This chain joins TRBV6-1 and TRBJ1-1; weak D call: TRBD1 (5 bases). Germline CDR1 MNHNS, CDR2 SASEGT. The CDR3 runs to 12 residues.

The J gene is TRBJ1-2, the V gene TRBV18; 12 bases agree with TRBD1. Trimming at V came to 4 bases and at J to 6 bases, leaving 9 bases not matched to a gene. The germline V gene encodes CDR1 KGHSH and CDR2 LQKENI. The CDR3 runs 16 residues. Here the CDR3 DNA reads TGTGCCAGCTCACTCGGTTGGGACAGGGGGCCCCATGGCTACACCTTC. This encodes CASSLGWDRGPHGYTF.

The chain couples TRBV5-1 to TRBJ1-2; D perhaps matches TRBD1 (5 bases). V lost 6 bases, J lost 7 bases, and 16 bases lay in between. The germline V gene encodes CDR1 SGHRS and CDR2 YFSETQ. This CDR3 is built from 13 residues. The CDR3 loop is CASTESGDSGYTF. The CDR3 DNA reads as TGCGCCAGCACGGAATCGGGGGATAGTGGCTACACCTTC.

This chain joins TRBV6-5 and TRBJ2-1; a weak D match, TRBD2 (5 bases). The CDR3 is 15 residues long. Trimming pared 6 bases from V and 1 base from J, leaving 13 bases between. Germline V gene sequence: CDR1 MNHEY, CDR2 SVGAGI. CDR3 coding DNA: TGTGCCAGCAGGTCCCGGGATGTTTCCTACAATGAGCAGTTCTTC. Protein sequence: CASRSRDVSYNEQFF.

The chain couples TRBV5-1 to TRBJ2-5; a possible D gene is TRBD1 (6 bases). Germline loops: CDR1 SGHRS, CDR2 YFSETQ. There are 14 residues in the CDR3. With 6 bases removed from V and 1 base from J, the gap between germline ends came to 13 bases. This CDR3 reads CASNLGQSQETQYF. Here the CDR3 DNA reads TGCGCCAGCAACTTAGGACAGTCCCAAGAGACCCAGTACTTC.

The chain uses TRBV9 and TRBJ2-3; 10 nucleotides align to TRBD1. The V and J ends lost 3 bases and 5 bases, in that order; junction bases with no gene match: 6. Germline-derived CDR1 and CDR2 are SGDLS and YYNGEE. The CDR3 is 15 residues long. This CDR3 is CASSADRGRIDTQYF. The CDR3 nucleotides read TGTGCCAGCAGCGCCGACAGGGGGCGAATAGATACGCAGTATTTT.

V usage is TRBV7-9 and J usage is TRBJ2-5; maybe TRBD2 (6 bases). There are 15 residues in the CDR3. V lost 3 bases and J 5 bases, leaving 16 bases between the germline ends. Germline V gene data show CDR1 as SEHNR and CDR2 as FQNEAQ (reference sequence). The CDR3 protein is CASSLGTVPRETQYF. CDR3 DNA sequence: TGTGCCAGCAGCTTGGGGACTGTCCCAAGGGAGACCCAGTACTTC. Drawing the rest from reference TRBV7-9 and TRBJ2-5, the complete variable domain is DTGVSQNPRHKITKRGQNVTFRCDPISEHNRLYWYRQTLGQGPEFLTYFQNEAQLEKSRLLSDRFSAERPKGSFSTLEIQRTEQGDSAMYLCASSLGTVPRETQYFGPGTRLLVL.

This chain uses TRBV28 with TRBJ1-2, with TRBD1 as a possible D gene (6 bases). Per germline, CDR1 MDHEN and CDR2 SYDVKM. There are 15 residues in the CDR3. Deletions cut 7 bases from V and 5 bases from J, with 20 bases between. CDR3 in amino acids: CASTRFEGVGYGYTF. CDR3 nucleotide sequence: TGTGCCAGCACCCGGTTTGAGGGGGTGGGGTATGGCTACACCTTC.

V is TRBV27 and J is TRBJ2-7; 10 bases map to TRBD2. Trimming took 6 bases from V and 2 from J; bases not matched to a gene: 4. This CDR3 is built from 14 residues. Germline values: CDR1 MNHEY, CDR2 SMNVEV (reference sequence). CDR3 coding DNA: TGTGCCAGCAGGGTAGCGGGAGGTGCCTACGAGCAGTACTTC. It is translated as CASRVAGGAYEQYF.

The chain couples TRBV5-1 to TRBJ1-1; a possible D gene is TRBD1 (5 bases). Germline V gene data show CDR1 as SGHRS and CDR2 as YFSETQ. The CDR3 contains 15 residues. The V gene lost 4 bases and the J gene lost 5 bases, with 18 bases spanning the gap. The CDR3 nucleotides are TGCGCCAGCAGCCCTGCCAGGGACTGGGGGACTGAAGCTTTCTTT. As protein: CASSPARDWGTEAFF.

The CDR3, as DNA: TGTGCCAGTAATACCGGGACAGGGGGACCCGAGCAGTACTTC. Translated, it gives CASNTGTGGPEQYF. The V and J genes are TRBV27 and TRBJ2-7, with 11 bases fitting TRBD1. J was trimmed by 6 bases and V by 9 bases; bases with no gene match: 10. Per germline, CDR1 MNHEY and CDR2 SMNVEV (reference sequence). The CDR3 spans 14 residues.